One sample yielded the 4 T cell receptor beta chains listed below, sequenced in a study of blood T cells in healthy people across ages. It was with a sample-barcoded 5' primer and a J-beta primer mix that a second PCR of roughly 7 to 11 cycles was run. TCRdb itself ran the 5' RACE reads through MiXCR, one entry per CDR3 protein. The data hold about 1,400,000 distinct CDR3 sequences, with roughly 59% observed a single time. Sequenced: blood. These receptors were obtained from a man between 18 and 35 years old in good health.

The chain carries TRBV18 and TRBJ2-3, with TRBD2 matching over 8 bases. CDR1 is KGHSH and CDR2 is LQKENI in the germline V gene. The J segment lost 0 bases and the V segment lost 3 bases, leaving 5 bases of the junction unmatched. The CDR3 loop spans 16 amino acids. CDR3 region: CASSPSGGSSTDTQYF. DNA of the CDR3: TGTGCCAGCTCACCGAGCGGGGGCTCTAGCACAGATACGCAGTATTTT.

This rearrangement joins TRBV7-6 to TRBJ2-1; 8 bases fit TRBD1. V trimming: 1 base; J trimming: 3 bases; junction bases outside the gene matches: 5. Per the germline V gene, CDR1 is SGHVS and CDR2 is FNYEAQ. This CDR3 has 16 amino acids. The CDR3, as DNA: TGTGCCAGCAGCTTAGGGGACAGGACGGTCTACAATGAGCAGTTCTTC. Translation gives CASSLGDRTVYNEQFF. Supplemented by reference TRBV7-6 and TRBJ2-1, the full variable domain reads GAGVSQSPRYKVTKRGQDVALRCDPISGHVSLYWYRQALGQGPEFLTYFNYEAQQDKSGLPNDRFSAERPEGSISTLTIQRTEQRDSAMYRCASSLGDRTVYNEQFFGPGTRLTVL.

V usage is TRBV14 and J usage is TRBJ2-4; 9 bases are shared with TRBD1. The closer fit of TRBJ2-7 to the DNA end suggests the J call may be wrong. CDR1 SGHDN and CDR2 FVKESK come from the germline V gene. The CDR3 spans 15 residues. The CDR3 is CASSQGTGAFYEQYF. The CDR3 nucleotides read TGTGCCAGCAGCCAAGGGACAGGGGCGTTCTACGAGCAGTACTTC.

This chain joins TRBV4-2 and TRBJ2-7; 10 bases are a match to TRBD1. This CDR3 region has 16 residues. CDR1 and CDR2 (germline): LGHNA, YNFKEQ. V shed 4 bases, J shed 5 bases, and the junction held 11 bases outside the gene matches. CDR3 amino acids: CASSRETRQGADEQYF. The CDR3 DNA follows: TGTGCCAGCAGCCGAGAGACTCGACAGGGGGCGGACGAGCAGTACTTC.